A selection of T cell receptor beta chains follows, all from one sample in a study of CD8+ T cells in alopecia areata. Repertoires were generated with immunoSEQ multiplex PCR, while TCRdb's copy carries only in-frame clones and drops some. The sample records about 180,000 clones, about 55% being singletons. This material consisted of CD8+ T cells sorted from blood, taken at week 24, from a patient treated with tofacitinib. These receptors came from a human donor with alopecia areata. The conserved cysteine and the conserved F or W are not part of the CDR3 here. Fields, in order: CDR3 protein, J gene, D gene, clone size, V gene. A D gene is named only where the DNA matches it firmly. Rows give clone size only sometimes, using once, few, many, or a class for an expanded clone.

CDR3: SVERLGQKNPYEQY; J: TRBJ2-7; D: .; size: .; V: TRBV29-1
CDR3: ASSVAVSADTQY; J: TRBJ2-3; D: .; size: .; V: TRBV9
CDR3: ASRPGTSGEIEY; J: TRBJ2-5; D: TRBD2; size: .; V: TRBV6-5
CDR3: ASSQVNRKSSYNEQF; J: TRBJ2-1; D: .; size: .; V: TRBV14
CDR3: ASSESGEETQY; J: TRBJ2-5; D: .; size: .; V: TRBV10-2
CDR3: ASTIWGGNTGELF; J: TRBJ2-2; D: TRBD2; size: once; V: TRBV5-1
CDR3: ASSQDRRAYEQY; J: TRBJ2-7; D: .; size: .; V: TRBV4-3
CDR3: ASSLKKTGGYNQPQH; J: TRBJ1-5; D: TRBD1; size: .; V: TRBV5-6
CDR3: ASSLTPGGEAF; J: TRBJ1-1; D: .; size: .; V: TRBV5-6
CDR3: ASSLEGNNSPLH; J: TRBJ1-6; D: .; size: .; V: TRBV13
CDR3: ASSQTREPQH; J: TRBJ1-5; D: .; size: few; V: TRBV6-6
CDR3: ATKRTGELF; J: TRBJ2-2; D: .; size: .; V: TRBV19
CDR3: ASSNQDREDEQY; J: TRBJ2-7; D: TRBD1; size: .; V: TRBV19
CDR3: AWSNAGTAMNTEAF; J: TRBJ1-1; D: .; size: .; V: TRBV30
CDR3: ASSLNADTQY; J: TRBJ2-3; D: .; size: .; V: TRBV5-1
CDR3: AWSVLGEKLF; J: TRBJ1-4; D: .; size: .; V: TRBV30
CDR3: ASTAGGSSTDTQY; J: TRBJ2-3; D: TRBD2; size: .; V: TRBV30
CDR3: ASSLPGGLHEQY; J: TRBJ2-7; D: TRBD2; size: .; V: TRBV14
CDR3: SVEGNTEAF; J: TRBJ1-1; D: .; size: .; V: TRBV29-1
CDR3: AISDLDSLKQY; J: TRBJ2-3; D: .; size: .; V: TRBV10-3
CDR3: ASSPDVDSRLSYEQY; J: TRBJ2-7; D: .; size: .; V: TRBV27
CDR3: ASSQGTEYEQY; J: TRBJ2-7; D: .; size: .; V: TRBV4-3
CDR3: ASSPPAGDPYEQY; J: TRBJ2-7; D: .; size: few; V: TRBV9
CDR3: ATSETGASSPLH; J: TRBJ1-6; D: .; size: few; V: TRBV15
CDR3: AWENEKLF; J: TRBJ1-4; D: .; size: few; V: TRBV30
CDR3: ASSSPPTRTEANTGELF; J: TRBJ2-2; D: .; size: .; V: TRBV7-2
CDR3: ASSSSPGPPMGYT; J: TRBJ1-2; D: .; size: .; V: TRBV13
CDR3: ASSLYYTDTQY; J: TRBJ2-3; D: .; size: .; V: TRBV7-9
CDR3: ASGLVSGGGAF; J: TRBJ1-1; D: .; size: .; V: TRBV12-5
CDR3: ASSESRDYEAF; J: TRBJ1-1; D: .; size: few; V: TRBV2
CDR3: AYRVGGIGELF; J: TRBJ2-2; D: .; size: .; V: TRBV30
CDR3: ASSHRELRTEAF; J: TRBJ1-1; D: .; size: .; V: TRBV11-2
CDR3: ASSQDTGDNSPLH; J: TRBJ1-6; D: .; size: .; V: TRBV4-3
CDR3: ASSGGTVNYGYT; J: TRBJ1-2; D: TRBD1; size: .; V: TRBV25-1
CDR3: ASTPGTGEETQY; J: TRBJ2-5; D: TRBD1; size: .; V: TRBV11-2
CDR3: ASSSPLQGRDTEAF; J: TRBJ1-1; D: .; size: once; V: TRBV2
CDR3: AWSNSLNGGYT; J: TRBJ1-2; D: .; size: .; V: TRBV30
CDR3: ASSAVGYNEQF; J: TRBJ2-1; D: .; size: .; V: TRBV19
CDR3: ASSPRLANLYEQY; J: TRBJ2-7; D: TRBD2; size: once; V: TRBV9
CDR3: ASSSSGQVYEQY; J: TRBJ2-7; D: TRBD1; size: .; V: TRBV7-9
CDR3: SVEVPGGGYGYT; J: TRBJ1-2; D: .; size: few; V: TRBV29-1
CDR3: ASSQTGRSSSYNEQF; J: TRBJ2-1; D: .; size: .; V: TRBV4-3